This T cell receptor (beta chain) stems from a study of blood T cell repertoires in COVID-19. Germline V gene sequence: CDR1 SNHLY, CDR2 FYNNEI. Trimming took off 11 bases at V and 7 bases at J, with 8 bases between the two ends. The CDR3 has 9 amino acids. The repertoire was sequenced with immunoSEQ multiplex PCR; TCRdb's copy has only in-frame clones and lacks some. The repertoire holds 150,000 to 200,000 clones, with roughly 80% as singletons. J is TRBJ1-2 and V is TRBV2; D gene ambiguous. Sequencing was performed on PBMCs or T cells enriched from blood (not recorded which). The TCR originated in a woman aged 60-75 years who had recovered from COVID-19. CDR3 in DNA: TGTGCCCCCCCGGGTGGCTACACCTTC. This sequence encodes CAPPGGYTF.